The present T cell receptor (beta chain) was sequenced within a study of blood T cell repertoires in COVID-19. The method was immunoSEQ multiplex PCR; TCRdb's version includes in-frame clones alone and lacks a portion of them. The sample has about 270,000 clones; 90% are singletons. The CDR3 spans 15 residues. With 4 bases removed from V and 0 bases from J, the gap between germline ends came to 10 bases. Germline assignment: CDR1 MDHEN and CDR2 SYDVKM. This clone was counted a single time. The chain is built from TRBV28 and TRBJ1-3, with TRBD1 as a possible D gene (6 bases). This TCR derives from a woman aged 30 to 39 with acute COVID-19. Sequencing was carried out using PBMCs or T cells enriched from blood (not recorded which). Written as DNA, the CDR3 is TGTGCCAGCAGTTCTACAGGGCGCTCTGGAAACACCATATATTTT. It codes for CASSSTGRSGNTIYF.